A selection of T cell receptor beta chains follows, all from one sample in a study of control samples from healthy donors and cancer patients. Clones were read by immunoSEQ multiplex PCR, and TCRdb kept only the in-frame ones, dropping some. The data show 110,000 or so clones, with around 89% seen just once and almost 40% held by the top ten. Sequences were obtained from blood. The receptors come from a man aged 45-60 years in good health. Both conserved end residues are part of each CDR3. Fields, in order: V gene, clone size, D gene, J gene, CDR3 protein, CDR3 DNA. A D gene is named only where the DNA matches it firmly. The size entry is marked missing in some rows and otherwise reads once, few, many or a size class.

TRBV5-4	.	.	TRBJ1-1	CASSPTRGRYTEAFF	TGTGCCAGCAGCCCGACAAGGGGCCGGTACACTGAAGCTTTCTTT
TRBV5-1	.	.	TRBJ2-7	CASSLEHPSEQYF	TGCGCCAGCAGCTTGGAACACCCTTCCGAGCAGTACTTC
TRBV30	.	.	TRBJ1-6	CAWSSAGTYYNSPLHF	TGTGCCTGGAGTTCGGCAGGGACCTATTATAATTCACCCCTCCACTTT
TRBV4-1	.	.	TRBJ1-2	CASSLRGEGYTF	TGCGCCAGCAGCCTCCGGGGGGAAGGCTACACCTTC
TRBV9	.	.	TRBJ1-4	CASSPTSRSPEKLFF	TGTGCCAGCAGCCCGACCTCACGATCGCCCGAAAAACTGTTTTTT
TRBV7-8	.	TRBD1	TRBJ1-2	CASSSGQGAGYGYTF	TGTGCCAGCAGCTCCGGACAGGGGGCGGGGTATGGCTACACCTTC
TRBV7-2	.	.	TRBJ1-1	CASSPAMNTEAFF	TGTGCCAGCAGCCCCGCCATGAACACTGAAGCTTTCTTT
TRBV12-5	.	TRBD1	TRBJ2-3	CASGPDRGHLADTQYF	TGTGCTAGTGGCCCTGACAGGGGGCATCTCGCAGATACGCAGTATTTT
TRBV27	.	TRBD1	TRBJ2-1	CASSSFGQGADLSSYNEQFF	TGTGCCAGCAGTTCCTTTGGACAGGGGGCTGATTTGAGCTCCTACAATGAGCAGTTCTTC
TRBV27	.	TRBD1	TRBJ2-7	CASSPGTGRTYEQYF	TGTGCCAGCAGTCCCGGGACAGGGAGGACCTACGAGCAGTACTTC
TRBV9	.	TRBD1	TRBJ2-2	CASSVEGQGSTGELFF	TGTGCCAGCAGCGTAGAGGGACAGGGAAGTACCGGGGAGCTGTTTTTT
TRBV6-4	.	TRBD2	TRBJ2-1	CASSAQRGGSNEQFF	TGTGCCAGCAGTGCCCAGCGGGGGGGTTCCAATGAGCAGTTCTTC
TRBV11-2	once	.	TRBJ1-4	CASSLPTATNEKLFF	TGTGCCAGCAGCTTACCGACAGCAACTAATGAAAAACTGTTTTTT
TRBV5-1	.	.	TRBJ1-2	CASSLDAAGEYGYTF	TGCGCCAGCAGCTTGGACGCGGCAGGGGAATATGGCTACACCTTC
TRBV2	few	TRBD1	TRBJ1-5	CASSEDRPPNQPQHF	TGTGCCAGCAGTGAGGACAGGCCACCCAATCAGCCCCAGCATTTT
TRBV7-8	.	TRBD2	TRBJ2-7	CASSSLAGGPHEQYF	TGTGCCAGCAGCTCGCTAGCGGGGGGGCCCCACGAGCAGTACTTC
TRBV5-1	.	.	TRBJ2-5	CASSPDSPGETQYF	TGCGCCAGCAGCCCGGACAGCCCTGGGGAGACCCAGTACTTC
TRBV6-5	.	.	TRBJ2-1	CASRQNFYNEQFF	TGTGCCAGCAGACAGAATTTCTACAATGAGCAGTTCTTC
TRBV4-1	.	.	TRBJ1-3	CASSLNGFSGNTIYF	TGCGCCAGCAGCCTGAACGGGTTCTCTGGAAACACCATATATTTT
TRBV27	.	TRBD1	TRBJ1-6	CASSLRGTGVSPLHF	TGTGCCAGCAGTTTAAGGGGGACAGGGGTTTCACCCCTCCACTTT
TRBV27	.	.	TRBJ2-1	CASSSGGYGFF	TGTGCCAGCAGTTCTGGGGGCTATGGTTTCTTC
TRBV3-1/TRBV3-2	.	TRBD2	TRBJ2-1	CASSHLMAGVTNEQFF	TGTGCCAGCAGCCATTTAATGGCGGGGGTAACAAATGAGCAGTTCTTC
TRBV7-2	.	.	TRBJ1-2	CASSSPRDGYTF	TGTGCCAGCAGCTCGCCCAGGGATGGCTACACCTTC
TRBV5-1	.	.	TRBJ2-5	CASSLLGGSAETQYF	TGCGCCAGCAGCTTGCTTGGGGGCTCAGCTGAGACCCAGTACTTC
TRBV4-3	.	.	TRBJ2-3	CASSQGGASFTDTQYF	TGCGCCAGCAGCCAAGGAGGTGCGAGTTTCACAGATACGCAGTATTTT
TRBV6-1	.	.	TRBJ1-3	CASSEPFRALSGNTIYF	TGTGCCAGCAGTGAACCCTTCAGGGCCCTCTCTGGAAACACCATATATTTT
TRBV5-5	.	.	TRBJ2-7	CASSPPFTGLGEQYF	TGTGCCAGCAGTCCCCCCTTCACAGGGCTAGGCGAGCAGTACTTC
TRBV11-2	.	.	TRBJ2-7	CASSFQRGNEQYF	TGTGCCAGCAGCTTCCAGCGCGGCAACGAGCAGTACTTC
TRBV11-2	.	.	TRBJ1-1	CASSLVGGYEAFF	TGTGCCAGCAGCTTAGTTGGAGGGTATGAAGCTTTCTTT
TRBV4-3	.	TRBD1	TRBJ2-3	CASSQGQGEDTQYF	TGCGCCAGCAGCCAGGGACAGGGGGAAGATACGCAGTATTTT
TRBV3-1/TRBV3-2	once	TRBD1	TRBJ2-1	CASSQAGGGEQFF	TGTGCCAGCAGCCAAGCAGGGGGCGGTGAGCAGTTCTTC